The T cell receptor beta chain described here comes from a study of T-cell reconstitution after alpha-beta-depleted transplantation in children. For TCRbeta, the library was prepared with unique molecular identifiers. TCRdb called the PCR reads again in MiXCR, with one record for every CDR3 protein. Seen here are about 870,000 distinct CDR3 sequences, under 20% observed once, and the top ten hold about 4.6%. The CDR3 totals 15 residues. V lost 2 bases to trimming and J lost 6 bases; unmatched junction nucleotides: 7. Germline values: CDR1 ENHRY, CDR2 SYGVKD. This chain uses TRBV10-3 with TRBJ2-3; 8 nucleotides align to TRBD2. Sequenced here: PBMCs, mostly from graft donor cells, sampled 360 days after TCRalphabeta/CD19-depleted stem cell transplant. The sequence came from a male patient under 18 who had a stem cell transplant for acute lymphoblastic leukemia, so the T cells may come from the graft donor. In nucleotides, the CDR3 is TGTGCCATCAGTGAGGAGCAGCGGGAGAACGATACGCAGTATTTT. Its protein is CAISEEQRENDTQYF.